This is a list of T cell receptor beta chains from one sample in a study of blood T cell repertoires in COVID-19. Clones were sequenced by immunoSEQ multiplex PCR, and TCRdb holds only the in-frame ones, with some missing. The top ten hold 5.5% to 7.5% of the sample, which has 220,000 or so clones, roughly 84% seen once. The sequencing sample was made of PBMCs or T cells enriched from blood (not recorded which). These receptors all stem from a woman aged 40 to 49 who had recovered from COVID-19. CDR3s include the opening cysteine and the closing phenylalanine or tryptophan. The D gene is left open where the match is weak. Only part of the rows carry a size: once, few, many, or a class if the clone is expanded.

d_call: .
j_call: TRBJ1-2
clone_size: .
v_call: TRBV3-1/TRBV3-2
cdr3_aa: CASSRQSPYSYGYTF
cdr3_nt: TGTGCCAGCAGCCGACAGTCCCCCTATTCCTATGGCTACACCTTC

d_call: TRBD2
j_call: TRBJ2-1
clone_size: .
v_call: TRBV5-6
cdr3_aa: CASSSTSGAYNEQFF
cdr3_nt: TGTGCCAGCAGCTCCACTAGCGGAGCCTACAATGAGCAGTTCTTC

d_call: TRBD2
j_call: TRBJ2-3
clone_size: .
v_call: TRBV5-6
cdr3_aa: CASSPVGGTSTDTQYF
cdr3_nt: TGTGCCAGCAGCCCGGTGGGGGGGACTAGCACAGATACGCAGTATTTT

d_call: .
j_call: TRBJ1-1
clone_size: .
v_call: TRBV28
cdr3_aa: CASSLFLQANTEAFF
cdr3_nt: TGTGCCAGCAGTTTATTTTTACAGGCGAACACTGAAGCTTTCTTT

d_call: .
j_call: TRBJ2-2
clone_size: .
v_call: TRBV27
cdr3_aa: CASSPRGANTGELFF
cdr3_nt: TGTGCCAGCAGTCCCAGGGGGGCTAACACCGGGGAGCTGTTTTTT

d_call: TRBD1
j_call: TRBJ2-7
clone_size: .
v_call: TRBV5-1
cdr3_aa: CASSFGTGGYEQYF
cdr3_nt: TGCGCCAGCAGCTTCGGCACAGGGGGCTACGAGCAGTACTTC

d_call: TRBD2
j_call: TRBJ2-3
clone_size: .
v_call: TRBV10-3
cdr3_aa: CAIRGTSGRNTQYF
cdr3_nt: TGTGCCATCAGGGGGACTAGCGGGAGAAATACGCAGTATTTT

d_call: TRBD1
j_call: TRBJ1-5
clone_size: .
v_call: TRBV28
cdr3_aa: CASSSSGGRQPQHF
cdr3_nt: TGTGCCAGCAGCTCCTCAGGGGGCAGGCAGCCCCAGCATTTT

d_call: .
j_call: TRBJ1-1
clone_size: .
v_call: TRBV3-1/TRBV3-2
cdr3_aa: CASSQVMGGTEAFF
cdr3_nt: TGTGCCAGCAGCCAAGTAATGGGAGGCACTGAAGCTTTCTTT

d_call: TRBD1
j_call: TRBJ2-5
clone_size: .
v_call: TRBV7-9
cdr3_aa: CASSSGTGTRETQYF
cdr3_nt: TGTGCCAGCAGCTCGGGGACAGGGACCCGGGAGACCCAGTACTTC

d_call: TRBD1
j_call: TRBJ1-2
clone_size: .
v_call: TRBV7-2
cdr3_aa: CASSPRDSYGYTF
cdr3_nt: TGTGCCAGCAGCCCTCGGGACAGCTATGGCTACACCTTC

d_call: TRBD2
j_call: TRBJ2-3
clone_size: .
v_call: TRBV9
cdr3_aa: CASSEARGLAGVRTDTQYF
cdr3_nt: TGTGCCAGCAGCGAAGCCCGGGGGCTAGCGGGAGTCAGGACAGATACGCAGTATTTT

d_call: TRBD2
j_call: TRBJ2-7
clone_size: .
v_call: TRBV9
cdr3_aa: CASSAGTTTYEQYF
cdr3_nt: TGTGCCAGCAGCGCCGGGACTACAACTTACGAGCAGTACTTC

d_call: TRBD1
j_call: TRBJ2-5
clone_size: .
v_call: TRBV5-1
cdr3_aa: CASSSTDRGGETQYF
cdr3_nt: TGCGCCAGCAGCTCCACTGACAGGGGTGGGGAGACCCAGTACTTC

d_call: TRBD1
j_call: TRBJ2-2
clone_size: .
v_call: TRBV9
cdr3_aa: CASSSRGRGTSNTGELFF
cdr3_nt: TGTGCCAGCAGCTCGAGGGGGCGCGGTACTTCGAACACCGGGGAGCTGTTTTTT

d_call: TRBD2
j_call: TRBJ2-2
clone_size: .
v_call: TRBV7-3
cdr3_aa: CASSPQGLAGGGVTGELFF
cdr3_nt: TGTGCCAGCAGCCCCCAGGGACTAGCGGGAGGAGGAGTCACCGGGGAGCTGTTTTTT

d_call: TRBD1
j_call: TRBJ1-6
clone_size: .
v_call: TRBV19
cdr3_aa: CASTEDRGSYNSPLHF
cdr3_nt: TGTGCCAGTACCGAGGACAGGGGTTCCTATAATTCACCCCTCCACTTT

d_call: TRBD2
j_call: TRBJ2-7
clone_size: .
v_call: TRBV27
cdr3_aa: CASSLGTSGSMYEQYF
cdr3_nt: TGTGCCAGCAGTTTAGGGACTAGCGGGAGCATGTACGAGCAGTACTTC

d_call: .
j_call: TRBJ2-5
clone_size: .
v_call: TRBV25-1
cdr3_aa: CASSGNWELGTQYF
cdr3_nt: TGTGCCAGCAGTGGAAACTGGGAGCTGGGGACCCAGTACTTC

d_call: .
j_call: TRBJ2-3
clone_size: .
v_call: TRBV10-1
cdr3_aa: CASSESGRASTDTQYF
cdr3_nt: TGCGCCAGCAGTGAGTCAGGGCGGGCGAGCACAGATACGCAGTATTTT

d_call: .
j_call: TRBJ1-3
clone_size: .
v_call: TRBV7-9
cdr3_aa: CASSPGRGTYEPIYF
cdr3_nt: TGTGCCAGCAGTCCTGGCCGGGGGACTTATGAACCCATATATTTT

d_call: TRBD2
j_call: TRBJ2-2
clone_size: once
v_call: TRBV19
cdr3_aa: CASSIPGLADSNTGELFF
cdr3_nt: TGTGCCAGTAGTATACCGGGACTAGCGGATTCGAACACCGGGGAGCTGTTTTTT

d_call: TRBD1
j_call: TRBJ1-5
clone_size: .
v_call: TRBV27
cdr3_aa: CASSPGQLFQPQHF
cdr3_nt: TGTGCCAGCAGTCCGGGACAGCTTTTTCAGCCCCAGCATTTT

d_call: TRBD1
j_call: TRBJ1-1
clone_size: .
v_call: TRBV25-1
cdr3_aa: CASTQTGDTEAFF
cdr3_nt: TGTGCCAGCACCCAGACAGGGGACACTGAAGCTTTCTTT

d_call: TRBD2
j_call: TRBJ2-1
clone_size: .
v_call: TRBV27
cdr3_aa: CASSSLLAVYNEQFF
cdr3_nt: TGTGCCAGCAGCAGTTTACTAGCGGTGTACAATGAGCAGTTCTTC

d_call: .
j_call: TRBJ1-2
clone_size: .
v_call: TRBV6-2/TRBV6-3
cdr3_aa: CASSYSPRDGYTF
cdr3_nt: TGTGCCAGCAGTTACTCGCCAAGAGATGGCTACACCTTC

d_call: .
j_call: TRBJ2-1
clone_size: .
v_call: TRBV25-1
cdr3_aa: CASSFPVRNEQFF
cdr3_nt: TGTGCCAGCAGTTTCCCGGTTCGCAATGAGCAGTTCTTC

d_call: TRBD1
j_call: TRBJ1-6
clone_size: .
v_call: TRBV6-5
cdr3_aa: CASSRDWTGQPLHF
cdr3_nt: TGTGCCAGCAGTAGGGATTGGACAGGGCAGCCCCTCCACTTT

d_call: TRBD2
j_call: TRBJ2-1
clone_size: once
v_call: TRBV7-2
cdr3_aa: CASSLASGKQFF
cdr3_nt: TGTGCCAGCAGCTTAGCTAGCGGGAAGCAGTTCTTC

d_call: .
j_call: TRBJ1-6
clone_size: .
v_call: TRBV7-2
cdr3_aa: CASSHTTSYNSPLHF
cdr3_nt: TGTGCCAGCAGCCACACAACCTCCTATAATTCACCCCTCCACTTT

d_call: .
j_call: TRBJ2-2
clone_size: .
v_call: TRBV7-2
cdr3_aa: CASSSGGIGELFF
cdr3_nt: TGTGCCAGCAGCTCTGGGGGGATCGGGGAGCTGTTTTTT